Sequencing of this T cell receptor beta chain was carried out in a study of cytomegalovirus exposure and HLA in healthy donors. To note about this clone: The antigen remains undetermined.

Germline V lookup: CDR1 SNHLY, CDR2 FYNNEI. This CDR3 is built from 16 residues. The J segment lost 5 bases and the V segment lost 6 bases, leaving 8 bases of the junction unmatched. Whole-study results and caveats: Earlier analysis looked at TCR beta V segments, and most were productive about 87% or about 30% of the time. Reports credit the classifier with highly specific, highly sensitive diagnosis of cytomegalovirus status.

It was with 60 Vbeta and 13 Jbeta primers that the PCR ran. Sequencing was performed with immunoSEQ multiplex PCR; in TCRdb, only in-frame clones are kept and a portion is missing. Among tens of thousands of clones listed, about four fifths were seen once. This receptor was obtained from a man between 18 and 35 years old in good health and CMV-seronegative. The V and J genes are TRBV2 and TRBJ2-3; the match to TRBD2 covers 13 bases. The specimen sequenced was PBMCs. CDR3 nucleotides: TGTGCCAGCAGCTTCCGACTAGCGGGGGGACAAGATACGCAGTATTTT. Its translation: CASSFRLAGGQDTQYF.